These T cell receptor beta chains were read from a single sample in a study of T-cell memory formation after mild COVID-19. TCRdb recomputed calls from the 5' RACE reads with MiXCR, one row per CDR3 protein. The sample lists fewer than 400,000 distinct CDR3 sequences, roughly 15% occurring once. The material sequenced was PBMCs or a T cell subset sorted from them (not recorded which). These receptors all come from a man between 18 and 29 years old who had mild COVID-19 (a few samples of this study predate the infection). Cell type and time point are not known. The CDR3 runs from the conserved cysteine through the conserved F or W. The D gene is left open where the match is weak.

>-|TRBJ1-2|TRBV20-1
CSARGGRVYGYTF
>TRBD1|TRBJ1-1|TRBV7-8
CASSSRDRRNTEAFF
>-|TRBJ1-2|TRBV7-9
CASSYPGDYGYTF
>TRBD1|TRBJ1-6|TRBV7-6
CASSLLGQGDSSPLHF
>TRBD1|TRBJ2-5|TRBV5-5
CASSMWTGPQETQYF
>-|TRBJ2-3|TRBV5-4
CASSAITDTQYF
>-|TRBJ2-6|TRBV20-1
CSATAGGPGANVLTF
>TRBD2|TRBJ2-1|TRBV7-2
CASSRPSSGTSEFF
>-|TRBJ1-1|TRBV20-1
CSAARGGPEAFF
>-|TRBJ1-2|TRBV4-1
CASSPRTEANYGYTF
>-|TRBJ1-1|TRBV5-8
CASSLGGGLEAFF
>TRBD2|TRBJ2-7|TRBV20-1
CSASLGGSYEQYF
>-|TRBJ2-1|TRBV4-2
CASSQSRASSYNEQFF
>TRBD1|TRBJ1-3|TRBV6-5
CASSYSEQGPGNTIYF
>-|TRBJ2-7|TRBV5-1
CASRHPPTAYEQYF
>-|TRBJ2-2|TRBV6-4
CASRKENTGELFF
>TRBD1|TRBJ2-7|TRBV12-3/TRBV12-4
CASSLAWDRQYF